These 15 T cell receptor beta chains share one sample of origin, sequenced in a study of blood T cell repertoires in COVID-19. The method was immunoSEQ multiplex PCR; TCRdb's version includes in-frame clones alone and lacks a portion of them. Among approximately 300,000 clones listed, nearly 90% were seen once. Specimen: PBMCs or T cells enriched from blood (not recorded which). These receptors were obtained from a woman aged 25 to 45 who had recovered from COVID-19.

The J gene is TRBJ1-2, the V gene TRBV4-3; D possibly corresponds to TRBD1 (6 bases). Per the germline V gene, CDR1 is LGHNA and CDR2 is YSLEER. V was pared by 0 bases and J by 6 bases, with 17 bases between. The CDR3 is 16 amino acids. The CDR3 spells CASSQDSMRGGDGYTF. The DNA for the CDR3 is TGCGCCAGCAGCCAAGATTCAATGCGGGGGGGCGATGGCTACACCTTC.

The V and J genes are TRBV6-5 and TRBJ1-3, with TRBD1 as a possible D gene (5 bases). Trimming shortened V by 2 bases and J by 2 bases, and 10 bases separated the two germline ends. CDR1 is MNHEY and CDR2 is SVGAGI in the germline V gene. The CDR3 contains 15 residues. The CDR3 reads CASSYQGGPGNTIYF. The CDR3 region has the DNA TGTGCCAGCAGTTACCAGGGCGGCCCTGGAAACACCATATATTTT.

This clone was counted ten times or more. The chain couples TRBV12-5 to TRBJ2-3, with no clear D. The V gene's germline CDR1 is LGHNT and CDR2 FRNRAP. Trimming removed 5 bases at V and 0 bases at J, with 3 bases between. The CDR3 length is 12 residues. CDR3 DNA sequence: TGTGCTAGTGGTACTAGCACAGATACGCAGTATTTT. This gives the protein CASGTSTDTQYF.

The chain couples TRBV6-5 to TRBJ2-3; no reliable D call. V was shortened by 2 bases and J by 4 bases, with 4 bases between the two germline ends. This CDR3 has 12 amino acids. Germline-derived CDR1 and CDR2 are MNHEY and SVGAGI. The CDR3 sequence is CASSYEPDTQYF. The CDR3 nucleotides are TGTGCCAGCAGTTACGAGCCAGATACGCAGTATTTT.

The chain combines TRBV9 with TRBJ1-2; 10 bases agree with TRBD1. Germline loops: CDR1 SGDLS, CDR2 YYNGEE. This CDR3 spans 15 amino acids. Losses at the gene ends were 3 bases for V and 8 bases for J; bases not matched to a gene: 10. CDR3 region: CASSEDGTGVRGYTF. The CDR3 nucleotides are TGTGCCAGCAGCGAGGATGGGACAGGGGTCCGCGGCTACACCTTC.

This chain links TRBV19 with TRBJ1-1, with 7 bases that match TRBD1. The germline CDR1 and CDR2 sequences are LNHDA and SQIVND (reference sequence). V was pared by 5 bases and J by 1 base, with 7 bases of the junction left unmatched. This CDR3 contains 15 residues. CDR3 DNA: TGTGCCAGTAGTTTACGGACAGGAGGGAACACTGAAGCTTTCTTT. Its translation is CASSLRTGGNTEAFF.

The V and J genes are TRBV3-1 (or the pseudogene TRBV3-2) and TRBJ2-3; the D is unclear. Germline CDR1 and CDR2: LGHDT and YNNKEL (reference sequence). The CDR3 length is 16 residues. Trimming removed 0 bases at V and 0 bases at J, with 10 bases between. The CDR3 DNA is TGTGCCAGCAGCCAAGATATCTCGAGTAGCACAGATACGCAGTATTTT. This encodes CASSQDISSSTDTQYF.

V is TRBV2 and J is TRBJ1-3; TRBD1 matches 7 bases. The length of the CDR3 is 15 residues. The V segment lost 3 bases and the J segment 3 bases; nucleotides outside the gene matches: 5. In germline, CDR1 is SNHLY, CDR2 FYNNEI. CDR3: CASSDETGIGNTIYF. Written as DNA, the CDR3 is TGTGCCAGCAGTGACGAGACAGGGATTGGAAACACCATATATTTT.

V is TRBV5-1 and J is TRBJ2-7; 9 bases agree with TRBD1. The CDR3 covers 14 residues. Germline-derived CDR1 and CDR2 are SGHRS and YFSETQ. Losses at the gene ends were 0 bases for V and 6 bases for J; bases not matched to a gene: 4. The CDR3 here is CASSLVGTGSEQYF. The CDR3 coding sequence is TGCGCCAGCAGCTTGGTGGGGACAGGGTCCGAGCAGTACTTC.

The CDR3 bases are TGTGCCAGCAGGCGAGAGGCCGTGTACAATGAGCAGTTCTTC. Encoded protein: CASRREAVYNEQFF. The rearrangement uses TRBV13 and TRBJ2-1; D is unresolved. The germline gives CDR1 PRHDT, CDR2 FYEKMQ (reference sequence). The CDR3 spans 14 residues. V was shortened by 6 bases and J by 4 bases, with 13 bases between the two germline ends.

The rearrangement links TRBV5-1 to TRBJ1-2; 9 bases are shared with TRBD1. V gave up 4 bases and J gave up 10 bases; unmatched junction bases: 11. CDR3 length: 14 amino acids. CDR1 is SGHRS and CDR2 is YFSETQ in the germline V gene. The CDR3 DNA follows: TGCGCCAGCAGCACCTCCCCGGGACAGGGAGACTACACCTTC. Amino acid sequence: CASSTSPGQGDYTF.

The rearrangement joins TRBV19 to TRBJ1-2, with TRBD1 as a possible D gene (6 bases). The CDR3 runs 14 residues. The V gene lost 3 bases and the J gene lost 2 bases, with 10 bases spanning the gap. The germline gives CDR1 LNHDA, CDR2 SQIVND (reference sequence). CDR3 residues: CASSIADRNYGYTF. CDR3 nucleotides: TGTGCCAGTAGTATCGCGGACAGAAACTATGGCTACACCTTC.

The V gene is TRBV9, the J gene TRBJ1-4; 10 bases match TRBD1. The CDR3 sequence is 15 residues long. Per the germline V gene, CDR1 is SGDLS and CDR2 is YYNGEE. The V and J ends lost 0 bases and 8 bases, in that order; junction bases with no gene match: 4. The DNA for the CDR3 is TGTGCCAGCAGCGTAGGAGACAGGGGGCAGGAAAAACTGTTTTTT. Its protein product is CASSVGDRGQEKLFF.

The V gene is TRBV4-3, the J gene TRBJ1-3; no reliable D call. Germline V gene lookup returns CDR1 LGHNA and CDR2 YSLEER. CDR3 length equals 18 residues. Deletions cut 1 base from V and 3 bases from J, with 19 bases between. This CDR3 reads CASSQAPPGETSGNTIYF. The DNA of the CDR3 is TGCGCCAGCAGCCAAGCTCCTCCCGGCGAGACAAGTGGAAACACCATATATTTT.

This clone was counted once. This chain connects TRBV19 to TRBJ2-1, with 13 bases identical to TRBD2. CDR3 length: 15 amino acids. CDR1 LNHDA and CDR2 SQIVND come from the germline V gene (reference sequence). Trimming removed 7 bases from V and 2 bases from J; junction bases left unmatched: 2. The CDR3 DNA is TGTGCCAGTACTGGACTAGCGGGGGCCTACAATGAGCAGTTCTTC. Its translation: CASTGLAGAYNEQFF.